The text below deals with one T cell receptor beta chain. The antigen is undetermined. In the PCR, 60 Vbeta and 13 Jbeta primers were used. In the authors' workflow: Roughly 11 million shared chains were among roughly 81 million unique TCR beta chains counted in a later analysis. Method: immunoSEQ multiplex PCR; TCRdb's copy keeps in-frame clones and lacks some. D and trimming were read from the DNA, whereas the V and J calls and clone size are those reported in that table. This table has some 190,000 clones, about 80% appearing once. Healthy bone marrow donors made up the cohort. This sample was included in a study of cytomegalovirus exposure and HLA in healthy donors. Study results and caveats: An assumption of roughly uniform sequencing depth across donors underlay the presence/absence analyses. Sequencing likely generated an artifact that appeared as a cluster of highly shared sequence variants.

The length of the CDR3 is 16 residues. J lost 1 base, V lost 2 bases, and 6 bases had no gene match. The germline V gene encodes CDR1 SGHVS and CDR2 FNYEAQ. The specimen was PBMCs. This TCR came from a woman aged 25 to 45 in good health and CMV-seronegative. The rearrangement joins TRBV7-6 to TRBJ1-1, with TRBD1 identical over 8 bases. The CDR3 region is CASSLLPGTGNTEAFF. CDR3 nucleotide sequence: TGTGCCAGCAGCTTACTCCCTGGGACAGGGAACACTGAAGCTTTCTTT. The complete variable domain, with remaining parts taken from reference TRBV7-6 and TRBJ1-1, reads GAGVSQSPRYKVTKRGQDVALRCDPISGHVSLYWYRQALGQGPEFLTYFNYEAQQDKSGLPNDRFSAERPEGSISTLTIQRTEQRDSAMYRCASSLLPGTGNTEAFFGQGTRLTVV.